This record looks at one TCR beta chain sequence and its context. TCRdb's copy holds only in-frame clones and misses some; the assay was immunoSEQ multiplex PCR. The table lists 170,000 or so clones, about 93% of them singletons. The data belong to a study of T cell responses to AZD1222 COVID-19 vaccine. The CDR3 loop spans 15 amino acids. With 4 bases clipped from V and 4 bases from J, the junction kept 8 bases outside the gene matches. From germline, CDR1 is SGHRS and CDR2 YFSETQ. The sequenced sample was peripheral blood, obtained 28 days after the second dose of the MenACWY control vaccine. This clonotype was sampled from an adult who received the MenACWY meningococcal vaccine as a control. The V gene is TRBV5-1, the J gene TRBJ1-2, with TRBD1 matching 9 bases. Here the CDR3 reads CASSRGQGTAYGYTF. The DNA for the CDR3 is TGCGCCAGCAGCAGGGGACAGGGAACTGCCTATGGCTACACCTTC.